Listed below are T cell receptor beta chains from one sample, sequenced in a study of cytomegalovirus exposure and HLA in healthy donors. Sequenced by immunoSEQ multiplex PCR; TCRdb stores in-frame clones only, minus some. This repertoire includes some 70,000 clones. The material sequenced was PBMCs. The receptors shown here come from a female donor in good health and CMV-seropositive. The CDR3 runs from the conserved cysteine through the conserved F or W. The order of the fields is CDR3 protein, V gene.

cdr3_aa: CASSLDRGAGEAFF; v_call: TRBV5-1
cdr3_aa: CASSHRPDSNQPQHF; v_call: TRBV6-5
cdr3_aa: CASSVSGEPTYEQYF; v_call: TRBV9
cdr3_aa: CASSLMVAGGLDEQFF; v_call: TRBV7-2
cdr3_aa: CASRQVNQPQHF; v_call: TRBV19
cdr3_aa: CASSLSGEQFF; v_call: TRBV5-4
cdr3_aa: CASSLAQGGTSSTDTQYF; v_call: TRBV5-1
cdr3_aa: CAIIDLRGRNQETQYF; v_call: TRBV10-3
cdr3_aa: CAWSGTGMGNEQFF; v_call: TRBV30
cdr3_aa: CSAFSSYEQYF; v_call: TRBV20-1
cdr3_aa: CASSLGVDKNQPQHF; v_call: TRBV5-1
cdr3_aa: CAWKKSGDSYNSPLHF; v_call: TRBV30
cdr3_aa: CASSPRGRGSYEQYF; v_call: TRBV18
cdr3_aa: CATSTPDWREAYGYTF; v_call: TRBV15
cdr3_aa: CASSEPGARTDTQYF; v_call: TRBV6-1
cdr3_aa: CASSLTGAGLYGYTF; v_call: TRBV6-6
cdr3_aa: CASSRGQNTEAFF; v_call: TRBV7-6
cdr3_aa: CAGERTRMDEQYF; v_call: TRBV2
cdr3_aa: CASSLGLGLAGPLEQYF; v_call: TRBV5-6
cdr3_aa: CASSPAGLRTDTQYF; v_call: TRBV5-6
cdr3_aa: CASSVGTGGMDTQYF; v_call: TRBV9
cdr3_aa: CASTPWAGLGTGELFF; v_call: TRBV11-2
cdr3_aa: CASSLSAGGSNQPQHF; v_call: TRBV11-2
cdr3_aa: CASSVDSGTDTQYF; v_call: TRBV7-2
cdr3_aa: CASSVGQGIAAFF; v_call: TRBV28
cdr3_aa: CASSLMFMGPISHNSPLHF; v_call: TRBV28
cdr3_aa: CASFRQGSTDTQYF; v_call: TRBV7-9
cdr3_aa: CASSQFRGNTIYF; v_call: TRBV6-5
cdr3_aa: CASSRTGDPSFSPLHF; v_call: TRBV9
cdr3_aa: CATSRDVSPQHF; v_call: TRBV15
cdr3_aa: CSVVWGENYGYTF; v_call: TRBV29-1
cdr3_aa: CASSQIRTLSSYEQYF; v_call: TRBV4-1
cdr3_aa: CASSLVGLLRSGANVLTF; v_call: TRBV7-2
cdr3_aa: CASSKGLAGGSPYEQYF; v_call: TRBV18
cdr3_aa: CSVAVNTEAFF; v_call: TRBV29-1
cdr3_aa: CASSQERDRVFRAFF; v_call: TRBV14
cdr3_aa: CASSLNGGNQPQHF; v_call: TRBV5-1
cdr3_aa: CASSSGGFTDTQYF; v_call: TRBV5-1
cdr3_aa: CASGGITGVAFF; v_call: TRBV12-5
cdr3_aa: CASLGALKNTRELFF; v_call: TRBV30
cdr3_aa: CASSFPSGRGGRLNEQFF; v_call: TRBV5-1
cdr3_aa: CASSYPPSGSYNEQFF; v_call: TRBV6-5
cdr3_aa: CASSFRTGINEQYF; v_call: TRBV28
cdr3_aa: CATTPGLRPGEQFF; v_call: TRBV11-2
cdr3_aa: CASSQGPGGGETQYF; v_call: TRBV4-2
cdr3_aa: CASSLVAGQQYF; v_call: TRBV27
cdr3_aa: CASSVSPLNHYEQYF; v_call: TRBV9